One sample yielded the 3 T cell receptor beta chains listed below, sequenced in a study of shared clonotypes between healthy human individuals. Here immunoSEQ multiplex PCR was the method, and the copy in TCRdb shows in-frame clones only, minus some. The sample records roughly 2.4 million clones, more than 90% being singletons. Sequences were obtained from naive CD4+ T cells sorted from blood. Subset described: CD45RA+ positively selected. The receptors come from a man aged 18 to 30 in good health.

V and J are TRBV7-2 and TRBJ2-1; 8 bases line up with TRBD2. V lost 7 bases and J lost 0; bases outside the gene matches: 8. Germline loops: CDR1 SGHTA, CDR2 FQGNSA. CDR3 length: 16 residues. The CDR3 DNA is TGTGCCAGCAACAGCGCGAGCGGGAGCTCCTACAATGAGCAGTTCTTC. Translation: CASNSASGSSYNEQFF. Using reference TRBV7-2 and TRBJ2-1 for the parts outside the CDR3, the full variable domain is GAGVSQSPSNKVTEKGKDVELRCDPISGHTALYWYRQSLGQGLEFLIYFQGNSAPDKSGLPSDRFSAERTGGSVSTLTIQRTQQEDSAVYLCASNSASGSSYNEQFFGPGTRLTVL.

The rearrangement uses TRBV10-3 and TRBJ2-7; the D is unclear. V shed 5 bases and J shed 6 bases, with 17 bases lying between them. Per germline, CDR1 ENHRY and CDR2 SYGVKD. CDR3 size: 14 residues. This chain's CDR3 is CAISKDGPESEQYF. CDR3 bases: TGTGCCATCAGTAAAGACGGTCCGGAGAGCGAGCAGTACTTC.

The genes are TRBV7-9 and TRBJ2-3; 10 bases match TRBD2. The CDR3 contains 18 residues. Losses at the gene ends were 8 bases for V and 0 bases for J; bases not matched to a gene: 14. Looked up from germline, CDR1 is SEHNR and CDR2 is FQNEAQ (reference sequence). CDR3 loop: CASLSRVAGGSSTDTQYF. In nucleotides, the CDR3 is TGTGCCAGCCTCTCGAGGGTAGCGGGGGGCTCTAGCACAGATACGCAGTATTTT.